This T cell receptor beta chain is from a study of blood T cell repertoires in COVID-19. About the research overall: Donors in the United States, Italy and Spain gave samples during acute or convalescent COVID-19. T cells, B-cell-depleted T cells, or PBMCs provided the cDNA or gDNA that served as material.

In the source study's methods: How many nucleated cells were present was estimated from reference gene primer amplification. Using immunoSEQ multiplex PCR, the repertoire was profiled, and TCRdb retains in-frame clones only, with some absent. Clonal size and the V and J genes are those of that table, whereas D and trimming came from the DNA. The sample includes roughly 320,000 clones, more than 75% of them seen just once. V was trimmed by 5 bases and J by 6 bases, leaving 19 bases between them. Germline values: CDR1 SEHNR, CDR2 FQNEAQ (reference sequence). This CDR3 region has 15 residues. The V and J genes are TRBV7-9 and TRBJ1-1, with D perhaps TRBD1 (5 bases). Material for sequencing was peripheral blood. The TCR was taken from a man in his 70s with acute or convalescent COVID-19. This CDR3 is CASSKSQGLLAEAFF. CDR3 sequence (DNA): TGTGCCAGCAGCAAAAGTCAGGGTCTTCTAGCTGAAGCTTTCTTT.